The T cell receptor (beta chain) under discussion was sequenced for a study of T cell changes during pregnancy in multiple sclerosis. Produced via immunoSEQ multiplex PCR; TCRdb's table is partial and in-frame only. The sample lists tens of thousands of clones; around 92% were seen once. CDR1 and CDR2 (germline): LNHDA, SQIVND (reference sequence). This CDR3 contains 13 residues. Trimming cost V 6 bases and J 9 bases, with 15 bases left between them. Here the sequenced sample was CD4+ T cells from peripheral blood mononuclear cells, taken in the third trimester of pregnancy. This receptor was identified in a female donor with multiple sclerosis, enrolled in a pregnancy study. This chain links TRBV19 with TRBJ1-3; D is unclear. Here the CDR3 DNA reads TGTGCCAGTAGGGCCGGCTACGCGGGCACCATATATTTT. This translates into CASRAGYAGTIYF.